This T cell receptor (beta chain) stems from a study of T cells in Graves' hyperthyroidism and ophthalmopathy. Study details: At initial diagnosis, before any treatment had begun, peripheral blood was obtained.

Participants, patients aged 18 to 65, had newly diagnosed hyperthyroidism with a duration under 2 months. Patients having uncontrolled infection, another autoimmune disease, pregnancy or lactation were not included. The study collected blood at first hyperthyroidism diagnosis, before any ophthalmopathy symptoms arose. This clonotype was counted at least ten times. The investigators amplified TCR beta CDR3 regions from RNA transcripts. Initially, a first-round RT-PCR of the TCR CDR3 employed the HTBI primer set. TCRdb re-called the multiplex PCR reads through MiXCR, storing one row per CDR3 protein. Of a few hundred thousand distinct CDR3 sequences in the sample, roughly 14% were seen once. Sequencing was carried out using blood. The TCR comes from a young man with Graves' hyperthyroidism that later progressed to Graves' ophthalmopathy.

The CDR3 here is CASSLSKPGLAGSSYEQYF. The CDR3 DNA follows: TGTGCCAGCAGCTTATCCAAACCGGGACTAGCGGGTTCGTCCTACGAGCAGTACTTC. The V call is TRBV5-5, the J call TRBJ2-7, with TRBD2 matching 12 bases. The germline V gene encodes CDR1 SGHKS and CDR2 YYEKEE (reference sequence). The CDR3 sequence is 19 residues long. The ends lost 2 bases at V and 1 base at J; junction bases unmatched: 13. Supplemented by reference TRBV5-5 and TRBJ2-7, the full variable domain reads DAGVTQSPTHLIKTRGQQVTLRCSPISGHKSVSWYQQVLGQGPQFIFQYYEKEERGRGNFPDRFSARQFPNYSSELNVNALLLGDSALYLCASSLSKPGLAGSSYEQYFGPGTRLTVT.